This TCR beta chain was profiled in a study of human T cells and chemical hapten exposure. Looking at the study overall: Patients having alopecia areata, totalis or universalis were mostly female.

V shed 1 base and J 2 bases; nucleotides not matched to a gene: 5. The length of the CDR3 is 16 residues. Germline-derived CDR1 and CDR2 are SGHRS and YFSETQ. As the library was built, unique molecular identifiers were attached to individual cDNA molecules. Using its own MiXCR run on the RACE reads, TCRdb lists one record per CDR3 protein. The repertoire holds just under 65,000 distinct CDR3 sequences, approximately 9.9% seen once, with approximately 2% in the top ten. Stated time point: patch test 3, about 24 weeks after DPC sensitization. Treatment described: therapeutic diphenylcyclopropenone sensitization with weekly scalp DPC.

The source is a woman in her 30s with alopecia areata. Some clones in this sample may be carry-over from other donors' samples. The genes are TRBV5-1 and TRBJ2-3; 9 nucleotides align to TRBD1. The sequenced sample was whole blood, obtained in connection with sensitization to the hapten diphenylcyclopropenone (DPC). The CDR3, as DNA: TGCGCCAGCAGCTTGAACAGGGGGCTTCACACAGATACGCAGTATTTT. This gives the protein CASSLNRGLHTDTQYF.